This TCR beta chain was sequenced in a study of T-cell reconstitution after alpha-beta-depleted transplantation in children. Study-wide results and limits: At around two months after transplant, the alpha-beta T cells were reportedly derived from several hundred expanded clones that came from non-depleted graft cells. Some patients showed high day-60 TCRbeta diversity, which derived from surviving recipient T cells and thymic progenitors. After one year, T-cell counts and TCRbeta diversity mostly came from new T cells.

CDR3 length: 14 residues. Germline assignment: CDR1 SEHNR and CDR2 FQNEAQ (reference sequence). Deletions cut 1 base from V and 10 bases from J, with 14 bases between. A note on this clonotype: Antigen: not known.

Preparing the TCRbeta library involved the use of unique molecular identifiers. TCRdb analysed the PCR reads with MiXCR anew, one entry per CDR3 protein. Of around 450,000 distinct CDR3 sequences listed, around 46% are singletons. The receptor was derived from a girl aged 2-10 years with aplastic anemia, due to receive a stem cell transplant. The chain links TRBV7-9 to TRBJ2-1, with D possibly being TRBD1 (5 bases). The sequencing here drew on PBMCs, taken before TCRalphabeta/CD19-depleted stem cell transplant. DNA of the CDR3: TGTGCCAGCAGCTTAGTCTCAGGGATGCGCGAGCAGTTCTTC. This codes for CASSLVSGMREQFF. Full variable domain (outside the CDR3, taken from reference TRBV7-9 and TRBJ2-1): DTGVSQNPRHKITKRGQNVTFRCDPISEHNRLYWYRQTLGQGPEFLTYFQNEAQLEKSRLLSDRFSAERPKGSFSTLEIQRTEQGDSAMYLCASSLVSGMREQFFGPGTRLTVL.